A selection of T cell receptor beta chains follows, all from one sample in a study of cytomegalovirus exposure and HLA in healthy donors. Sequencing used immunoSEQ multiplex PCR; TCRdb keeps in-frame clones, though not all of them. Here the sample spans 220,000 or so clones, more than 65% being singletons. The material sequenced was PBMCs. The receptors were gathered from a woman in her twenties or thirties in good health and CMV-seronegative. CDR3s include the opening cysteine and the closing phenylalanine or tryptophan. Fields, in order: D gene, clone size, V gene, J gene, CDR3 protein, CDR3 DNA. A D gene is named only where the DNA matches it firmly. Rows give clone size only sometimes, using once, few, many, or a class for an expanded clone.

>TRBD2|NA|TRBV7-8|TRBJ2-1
CASSLPAGWDEQFF
TGTGCCAGCAGCTTACCAGCGGGGTGGGATGAGCAGTTCTTC
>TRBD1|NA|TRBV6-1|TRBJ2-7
CATGQGMTYEQYF
TGTGCCACAGGACAGGGAATGACTTACGAGCAGTACTTC
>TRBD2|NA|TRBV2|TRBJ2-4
CASKGRAAGNIQYF
TGTGCCAGCAAGGGGAGGGCAGCGGGAAACATTCAGTACTTC
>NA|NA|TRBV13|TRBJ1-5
CASSYQGNQPQHF
TGTGCCAGCAGCTATCAGGGAAATCAGCCCCAGCATTTT
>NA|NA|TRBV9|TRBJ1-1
CASSVDSTVKAFF
TGTGCCAGCAGCGTAGATTCAACGGTAAAAGCTTTCTTT
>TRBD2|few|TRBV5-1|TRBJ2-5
CASSLGGGQETQYF
TGCGCCAGCAGCTTGGGGGGGGGCCAAGAGACCCAGTACTTC
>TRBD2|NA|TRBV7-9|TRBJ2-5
CASSSGLAGLYQETQYF
TGTGCCAGCAGCTCCGGACTAGCGGGGTTGTACCAAGAGACCCAGTACTTC
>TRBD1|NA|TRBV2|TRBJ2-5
CASSLDRGTGTQYF
TGTGCCAGCAGCCTGGACAGGGGTACGGGGACCCAGTACTTC
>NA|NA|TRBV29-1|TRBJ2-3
CSVENLGGTDTQYF
TGCAGCGTTGAGAATCTCGGGGGCACAGATACGCAGTATTTT
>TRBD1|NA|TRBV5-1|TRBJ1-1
CASSSSTGGTEAFF
TGCGCCAGCAGCTCCTCGACAGGGGGAACTGAAGCTTTCTTT
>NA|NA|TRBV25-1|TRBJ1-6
CASSERGTYNSPLHF
TGTGCCAGCAGTGAACGAGGGACCTATAATTCACCCCTCCACTTT
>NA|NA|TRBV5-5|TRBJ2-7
CASSLMSSYEQYF
TGTGCCAGCAGCCTTATGAGCTCCTACGAGCAGTACTTC
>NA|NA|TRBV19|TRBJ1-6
CASTEGWNSPLHF
TGTGCCAGTACGGAGGGGTGGAATTCCCCCCTCCACTTT
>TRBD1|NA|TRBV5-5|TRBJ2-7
CASQGTRQGKYEQYF
TGTGCCAGCCAGGGGACTCGACAGGGGAAGTACGAGCAGTACTTC
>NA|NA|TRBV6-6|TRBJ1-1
CASSSGDGAFF
TGTGCCAGCAGTTCGGGGGATGGGGCTTTCTTT
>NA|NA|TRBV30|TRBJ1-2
CAWSPRQFYGYTF
TGTGCCTGGAGTCCAAGACAGTTCTATGGCTACACCTTC
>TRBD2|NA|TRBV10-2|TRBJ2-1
CASTGGGGSGSVNEQFF
TGCGCCAGCACCGGGGGAGGGGGGAGCGGGAGTGTAAATGAGCAGTTCTTC
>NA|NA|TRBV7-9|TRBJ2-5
CASRYGETQYF
TGTGCCAGCAGATACGGGGAGACCCAGTACTTC
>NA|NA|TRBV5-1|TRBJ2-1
CASSLGGQIDEQFF
TGCGCCAGCAGCTTGGGGGGGCAGATCGATGAGCAGTTCTTC
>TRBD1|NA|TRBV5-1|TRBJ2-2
CASSPRPGTDNTGELFF
TGCGCCAGCAGCCCCCGACCCGGGACAGATAACACCGGGGAGCTGTTTTTT
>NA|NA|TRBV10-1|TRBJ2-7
CASSESLGRSEQYF
TGCGCCAGCAGTGAGTCTTTGGGGCGAAGCGAGCAGTACTTC
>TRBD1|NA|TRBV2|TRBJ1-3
CASSRGRESGNTIYF
TGTGCCAGCAGCAGGGGGCGAGAATCTGGAAACACCATATATTTT
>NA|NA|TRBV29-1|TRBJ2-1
CSVEDLLGLPNVSSYNEQFF
TGCAGCGTTGAAGATCTCTTAGGACTCCCGAACGTCAGCTCCTACAATGAGCAGTTCTTC
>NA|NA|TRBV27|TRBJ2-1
CASSLATPSRQFF
TGTGCCAGCAGTTTGGCGACCCCTAGCAGGCAGTTCTTC
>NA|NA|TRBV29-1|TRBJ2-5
CSVRETQETQYF
TGCAGCGTACGGGAGACACAAGAGACCCAGTACTTC
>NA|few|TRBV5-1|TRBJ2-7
CASSLTGSYEQYF
TGCGCCAGCAGCTTGACTGGCTCCTACGAGCAGTACTTC
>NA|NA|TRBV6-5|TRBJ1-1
CASSYDGGLNTEAFF
TGTGCCAGCAGTTACGATGGGGGCTTGAACACTGAAGCTTTCTTT
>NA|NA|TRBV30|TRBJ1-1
CAWRQLNTEAFF
TGTGCCTGGAGACAGCTGAACACTGAAGCTTTCTTT
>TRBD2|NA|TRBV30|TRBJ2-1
CALTTSGGAGEQFF
TGTGCCTTGACCACTAGCGGGGGGGCGGGAGAGCAGTTCTTC
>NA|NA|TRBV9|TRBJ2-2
CASSVVPVNTGELFF
TGTGCCAGCAGCGTAGTTCCAGTAAACACCGGGGAGCTGTTTTTT
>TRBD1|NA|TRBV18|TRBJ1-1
CASSLSIDRVNTEAFF
TGTGCCAGCTCACTATCAATCGACAGGGTGAACACTGAAGCTTTCTTT
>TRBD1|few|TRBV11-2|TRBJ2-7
CASSLVSETGGYEQYF
TGTGCCAGCAGCTTAGTTTCCGAGACAGGGGGCTACGAGCAGTACTTC
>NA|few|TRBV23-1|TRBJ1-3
CASSQSGGIHSGNTIYF
TGCGCCAGCAGTCAATCCGGGGGTATACACTCTGGAAACACCATATATTTT
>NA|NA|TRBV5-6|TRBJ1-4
CASSLPRGGSEKLFF
TGTGCCAGCAGCTTACCCCGGGGAGGAAGTGAAAAACTGTTTTTT
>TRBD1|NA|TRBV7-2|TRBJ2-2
CASSVDRVGTGELFF
TGTGCCAGCAGCGTCGACAGGGTGGGCACCGGGGAGCTGTTTTTT
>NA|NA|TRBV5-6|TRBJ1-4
CASTRGGASNEKLFF
TGTGCCAGCACCCGGGGGGGAGCTAGTAATGAAAAACTGTTTTTT
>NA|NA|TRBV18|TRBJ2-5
CASSSSVGKGVSETQYF
TGTGCCAGCTCATCGTCCGTTGGGAAAGGGGTCTCGGAGACCCAGTACTTC
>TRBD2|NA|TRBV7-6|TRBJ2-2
CASSFIASGGAETGELFF
TGTGCCAGCAGCTTTATCGCTAGCGGGGGGGCCGAAACCGGGGAGCTGTTTTTT
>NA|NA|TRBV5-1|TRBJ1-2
CASSSGHIYGYTF
TGCGCCAGCAGCTCCGGACACATCTATGGCTACACCTTC
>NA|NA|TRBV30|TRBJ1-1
CAWRGTANTEAFF
TGTGCCTGGAGAGGAACAGCGAACACTGAAGCTTTCTTT
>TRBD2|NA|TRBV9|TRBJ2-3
CASSVGGLIAGDITDTQYF
TGTGCCAGCAGCGTAGGAGGGTTGATAGCGGGAGATATCACAGATACGCAGTATTTT
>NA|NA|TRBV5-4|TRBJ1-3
CASSPDRGSGNTIYF
TGTGCCAGCAGCCCGGACAGAGGCTCTGGAAACACCATATATTTT
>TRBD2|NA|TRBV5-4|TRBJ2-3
CASSWSGGAADTQYF
TGTGCCAGCAGCTGGAGCGGGGGGGCCGCAGATACGCAGTATTTT
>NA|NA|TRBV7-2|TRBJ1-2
CASSERRGFDYGYTF
TGTGCCAGCAGCGAACGTCGGGGGTTTGACTATGGCTACACCTTC
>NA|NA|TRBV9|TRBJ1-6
CASSVDGSSYNSPLHF
TGTGCCAGCAGCGTAGATGGGAGCTCCTATAATTCACCCCTCCACTTT